Sequencing of this T cell receptor (beta chain) was carried out in a study of blood T cells in healthy people across ages (dated by TCRdb to 2013 to 2016). Context from the whole study: Template switching captured roughly one uniquely barcoded TCR beta cDNA molecule per two T cells in model experiments. The study measured age-related changes in TCR beta repertoire diversity using deep sequencing normalized with unique cDNA molecular identifiers. The donors were divided into four age groups: young (average around 15 years), middle-aged (around 41), aged (around 67) and long-lived (82). To avoid experimental bias, donors of different ages were distributed randomly across sequencing lanes. The study analyzed two additional independent replicas of 1 million unique cDNA reads from the same blood draw for two donors, one aged 18 to 30 and one aged 80 or older. General study outcomes and caveats: Estimates of total diversity based on one million sequenced T cells were considered lower bounds and underestimates. Observed TCR beta diversity correlated strongly with the percentage of naive T cells measured by flow cytometry. Observed TCR beta diversity per million T cells fell roughly linearly with age, and a significant reduction was already apparent by age about 38. Compared with the aged group, the long-lived group had more naive CD4+ T cells, fewer expanded clones and increased TCR diversity, suggesting age selection. Conclusive comparison of naive and antigen-experienced compartments was prevented by the profiling of bulk unsorted PBMCs. Because donor CMV infection status was unknown, age-related changes in expanded clonotypes were potentially confounded.

Donors were 39 systemically healthy Caucasian individuals from Russia aged 6 to 90 years. Around 10 milliliters of peripheral blood were drawn from each donor into EDTA-treated Vacutainer tubes. PBMCs were isolated by Ficoll-Paque density-gradient centrifugation, with at least 6 million obtained per sample. Total RNA, at least 6 micrograms per sample, was extracted from PBMCs with Trizol reagent. Naive CD45RAhigh/CD27high T cell percentages were measured by flow cytometry on a PBMC aliquot from every donor. This clonotype was counted between two and nine times. It has no known antigen specificity. No much larger clonotype is one base removed from it; base qualities were not supplied. Receptors were amplified or captured by 5' RACE. The sequencer was an Illumina HiSeq 2500. A second PCR of roughly 7 to 11 cycles was performed with a sample-barcoded 5' primer and a J-beta primer mix. Each TCR beta cDNA molecule received a unique molecular identifier from a template-switch 5' adaptor carrying 12 random nucleotides. At least 3 million CDR3-containing paired-end reads were obtained from each sample. All of the RNA was converted into first-strand cDNA using the Mint cDNA synthesis kit, with a TRBC-specific oligonucleotide serving as the primer. After uracil-DNA glycosylase treatment, a first 18-cycle PCR used universal primers M1SS and BC2_uni_R on all cDNA. The study's own analysis went as follows. Normalization of each sample was performed by random selection of 1 million high-quality reads, each carrying a distinct molecular identifier. Reads sharing molecular identifiers were discarded rather than binned into consensus sequences. MiTCR, run with a Q25 quality threshold and the strictest error-elimination algorithm, handled CDR3 identification, clonotype clustering and error correction. Lower-bound total TCR beta diversity was estimated with a nonparametric unseen species model using Euler transformation. The public sequencing data were trimmed at Q25 with fastp and processed into clonotypes with MiXCR by TCRdb, which kept only in-frame beta chains. Identical CDR3 proteins give one entry, which carries the most common genes and DNA. These V and J calls are TCRdb output, not the study's own analysis. This sample is represented by 790,000 or so distinct CDR3 sequences; 45% to 70% of them were singletons. The biggest ten clones account for around 24% of the sample.

V sheds 0 bases and J sheds 2 bases, leaving 11 bases between their ends. Looking up the germline V gene (reference sequence) yields CDR1 DFQATT and CDR2 SNEGSKA. Counted from cysteine to phenylalanine, this CDR3 has 14 amino acids. The CDR3 DNA has 42 bases and is translated from base 1. The chain links TRBV20-1 with TRBJ2-7; TRBD1 is possibly the D segment (6 matching bases). The clonotype originates from a man aged 35 to 55 in good health. Input material: blood. This receptor carries the CDR3 CSARDARGPYEQYF. Here is the DNA: TGCAGTGCTAGAGATGCCAGGGGTCCCTACGAGCAGTACTTC.